These T cell receptor beta chains were read from a single sample in a study of cytomegalovirus exposure and HLA in healthy donors. Profiling relied on immunoSEQ multiplex PCR, and the TCRdb table lists in-frame clones only, not all of them. The repertoire holds about 110,000 clones, with roughly 78% as singletons. Input material: PBMCs. The source is a woman in her 40s in good health and CMV-seronegative. Each CDR3 is given with its conserved first and last residue. The D gene is left open where the match is weak. Only some rows state a clone size, as once, few, many or a class for expanded clones.

j_gene: TRBJ2-3
abundance: .
d_gene: TRBD2
v_gene: TRBV10-1
CDR3nt: TGCGCCAGCGGGACTAGCGGCACAGATACGCAGTATTTT
CDR3aa: CASGTSGTDTQYF

j_gene: TRBJ2-3
abundance: .
d_gene: .
v_gene: TRBV19
CDR3nt: TGTGCCAGTAGTATTAGCACGGATTACACAGATACGCAGTATTTT
CDR3aa: CASSISTDYTDTQYF

j_gene: TRBJ1-1
abundance: .
d_gene: .
v_gene: TRBV29-1
CDR3nt: TGCAGCGTTGTCGGGGGGGATGAAGCTTTCTTT
CDR3aa: CSVVGGDEAFF

j_gene: TRBJ2-5
abundance: .
d_gene: .
v_gene: TRBV7-9
CDR3nt: TGTGCCAGCAGCTATACAGGGCCCGTCGAGACCCAGTACTTC
CDR3aa: CASSYTGPVETQYF

j_gene: TRBJ2-1
abundance: .
d_gene: .
v_gene: TRBV7-9
CDR3nt: TGTGCCAGCAGCTCCGGCGCGGTATCACTAAACAATGAGCAGTTCTTC
CDR3aa: CASSSGAVSLNNEQFF

j_gene: TRBJ1-2
abundance: .
d_gene: .
v_gene: TRBV9
CDR3nt: TGTGCCAGCAGCTCAGACCCAGGGGTAGGTCGCTACACCTTC
CDR3aa: CASSSDPGVGRYTF

j_gene: TRBJ2-7
abundance: .
d_gene: TRBD1
v_gene: TRBV13
CDR3nt: TGTGCCAGCAGCCACCGGGACAGGGAATACGAGCAGTACTTC
CDR3aa: CASSHRDREYEQYF

j_gene: TRBJ2-1
abundance: .
d_gene: .
v_gene: TRBV18
CDR3nt: TGTGCCAGCTCACCAGAGCTGCGGGAGCAGTTCTTC
CDR3aa: CASSPELREQFF

j_gene: TRBJ1-1
abundance: .
d_gene: .
v_gene: TRBV19
CDR3nt: TGTGCCAGTAGGGTGGGGCATTTAGGCGGTACTGAAGCTTTCTTT
CDR3aa: CASRVGHLGGTEAFF

j_gene: TRBJ1-6
abundance: .
d_gene: .
v_gene: TRBV11-2
CDR3nt: TGTGCCAGCAGCTTTACGACACCTAATTCACCCCTCCACTTT
CDR3aa: CASSFTTPNSPLHF

j_gene: TRBJ2-4
abundance: .
d_gene: .
v_gene: TRBV5-1
CDR3nt: TGCGCCAGCAGCTTGGGAGGAAGACAAAACATTCAGTACTTC
CDR3aa: CASSLGGRQNIQYF

j_gene: TRBJ1-2
abundance: few
d_gene: .
v_gene: TRBV28
CDR3nt: TGTGCCAGCAGTTCGGGAGGGGACGCTTTTGGCTACACCTTC
CDR3aa: CASSSGGDAFGYTF

j_gene: TRBJ2-7
abundance: .
d_gene: .
v_gene: TRBV7-2
CDR3nt: TGTGCCAGCAGCCCTGGACAGCGCCTGGGGGAGCAGTACTTC
CDR3aa: CASSPGQRLGEQYF

j_gene: TRBJ2-1
abundance: .
d_gene: TRBD2
v_gene: TRBV7-2
CDR3nt: TGTGCCAGCAGCTTAGAGCGGGAAGATGAGCAGTTCTTC
CDR3aa: CASSLEREDEQFF

j_gene: TRBJ2-5
abundance: few
d_gene: TRBD2
v_gene: TRBV7-9
CDR3nt: TGTGCCAGCAGCACTAGCGGGGGGACAAGAGAGACCCAGTACTTC
CDR3aa: CASSTSGGTRETQYF

j_gene: TRBJ2-3
abundance: .
d_gene: TRBD2
v_gene: TRBV11-2
CDR3nt: TGTGCCAGCAAACTAGCGGGCACAGATACGCAGTATTTT
CDR3aa: CASKLAGTDTQYF

j_gene: TRBJ1-6
abundance: .
d_gene: TRBD1
v_gene: TRBV19
CDR3nt: TGTGCCAGTAACCGGGACAGGCGAAGGAATAATTCACCCCTCCACTTT
CDR3aa: CASNRDRRRNNSPLHF

j_gene: TRBJ1-1
abundance: .
d_gene: .
v_gene: TRBV19
CDR3nt: TGTGCCAGTAGTATTGGACGGGAATCAGAAGCTTTCTTT
CDR3aa: CASSIGRESEAFF

j_gene: TRBJ2-7
abundance: .
d_gene: .
v_gene: TRBV21-1
CDR3nt: TGTGCCAGCAGCAAAGGCCGGGACAGTTCCTACGAGCAGTACTTC
CDR3aa: CASSKGRDSSYEQYF

j_gene: TRBJ1-5
abundance: .
d_gene: .
v_gene: TRBV7-2
CDR3nt: TGTGCCAGCAGCTTGGGGCGGGAATCGCCCCAGCATTTT
CDR3aa: CASSLGRESPQHF

j_gene: TRBJ1-1
abundance: once
d_gene: TRBD1
v_gene: TRBV18
CDR3nt: TGTGCCAGCTCACCCAGGCAGGGGGCGAGTGGCACTGAAGCTTTCTTT
CDR3aa: CASSPRQGASGTEAFF

j_gene: TRBJ1-1
abundance: .
d_gene: .
v_gene: TRBV20-1
CDR3nt: TGCAGTGCGGACAAGAACACTGAAGCTTTCTTT
CDR3aa: CSADKNTEAFF